One sample yielded the 2 T cell receptor beta chains listed below, sequenced in a study of shared clonotypes between healthy human individuals. Clones were read by immunoSEQ multiplex PCR, and TCRdb kept only the in-frame ones, dropping some. This sample has 1.5 million to 2.5 million clones, with over 85% found just once. Terminally differentiated effector memory CD45RA+ cells were left out of the naive CD8 fraction, which was CD45RO-negative and positively selected for CCR7. The specimen was naive CD8+ T cells sorted from blood. The receptors come from a man younger than 35 in good health.

The chain couples TRBV7-3 to TRBJ1-5; 9 bases are a match to TRBD1. The J segment lost 1 base and the V segment lost 4 bases, leaving 17 bases of the junction unmatched. Germline values: CDR1 SGHTA, CDR2 FQGTGA. The CDR3 consists of 20 residues. CDR3 nucleotide sequence: TGTGCCAGCAGCTCGGGACAGGGTGGCCAGCCGCTTCCGAGCAATCAGCCCCAGCATTTT. Translation gives CASSSGQGGQPLPSNQPQHF.

The J gene is TRBJ2-7, the V gene TRBV20-1; D possibly matches TRBD1 or TRBD2 (5 bases each). Trimming took off 6 bases at V and 6 bases at J, with 9 bases between the two ends. This CDR3 is built from 10 residues. Germline CDR1 and CDR2: DFQATT and SNEGSKA (reference sequence). CDR3 bases: TGCAGTGCAACCGGGGCCGAGCAGTACTTC. It encodes CSATGAEQYF.